The 25 T cell receptor beta chains below come from one sample, sequenced in a study of blood T cells in healthy people across ages. With a J-beta primer mix and a sample-barcoded 5' primer, a second PCR ran about 7 to 11 cycles. TCRdb independently ran MiXCR on the 5' RACE reads; one entry per CDR3 protein. Among under 800,000 distinct CDR3 sequences, 43% were seen once, and the ten largest hold 20% to 25%. Specimen: blood. Receptors were obtained from a woman aged 60-75 years in good health.

This rearrangement joins TRBV5-1 to TRBJ1-5; possible D gene TRBD1, 6 bases. The V end was cut by 5 bases, the J end by 10 bases, with 22 bases between. CDR3 length: 15 residues. Germline CDR1 and CDR2: SGHRS and YFSETQ. CDR3 DNA sequence: TGCGCCAGCAGTCTCTGGGGGACACACACCGAACCCCAGCATTTT. It codes for CASSLWGTHTEPQHF.

Turning to this clonotype: The junction does not match germline at one end; this may be a read error. The chain carries TRBV7-7 and TRBJ2-1; 7 positions match TRBD1. The CDR3 spans 15 residues. Germline-derived CDR1 and CDR2 are SSHAT and FNYEAQ (reference sequence). For the CDR3, the DNA is TGTGCTAGCAGCACCGGGGACAGTATCTACAATGAGCAGTTCTTC. Protein sequence: CASSTGDSIYNEQFF.

In its sample, this clonotype was seen a few times. The rearrangement links TRBV2 to TRBJ2-1; 13 nucleotides agree with TRBD2. V was clipped by 7 bases and J by 1 base; unmatched bases: 7. CDR1 is SNHLY, CDR2 FYNNEI, per germline. The CDR3 contains 17 residues. CDR3 in DNA: TGTGCCAGCACCGGGACTAGCGGGGCTATGTCCTACAATGAGCAGTTCTTC. It is translated as CASTGTSGAMSYNEQFF.

The chain is built from TRBV6-7 and TRBJ2-1; no clear D gene. TRBV6-7 is an ORF for which the function is uncertain. The CDR3 runs to 16 residues. V dropped 2 bases and J dropped 7 bases, with 18 bases sitting between them. CDR3 amino acids: CASSYTEPIKENEQFF. CDR3 in DNA: TGTGCCAGCAGTTACACAGAACCTATAAAGGAGAATGAGCAGTTCTTC.

Turning to this clonotype: An end of the junction differs from the germline gene, which may be a read error. This chain joins TRBV3-1 and TRBJ2-7, with 7 nucleotides matching TRBD2. This CDR3 comprises 11 residues. CDR1 LGHDT and CDR2 YNNKEL come from the germline V gene (reference sequence). The CDR3 protein is CASSQTSERYF. CDR3 DNA sequence: TGTGCCAGCAGCCAAACTAGCGAGCGGTACTTC.

This clonotype was counted only a few times. V gene TRBV12-3 or TRBV12-4 combines with J gene TRBJ2-5; 12 nucleotides line up with TRBD2. Trimming removed 3 bases from V and 5 bases from J; junction bases left unmatched: 25. The CDR3 is made up of 22 amino acids. The DNA of the CDR3 is TGTGCCAGCAGTTTGGGGGGAGGATTAGGTCTAGCGGGAGGGCCTGTTCAGGAGACCCAGTACTTC. Its protein is CASSLGGGLGLAGGPVQETQYF.

V and J are TRBV7-8 and TRBJ2-1; a possible D gene is TRBD1 (5 bases). CDR1 is SGHVS and CDR2 is FQNEAQ in the germline V gene. Trimming took off 5 bases at V and 1 base at J, with 12 bases between the two ends. The length of the CDR3 is 15 residues. This chain's CDR3 is CASSMIKGSYNEQFF. The CDR3 DNA is TGTGCCAGCAGCATGATAAAGGGGTCCTACAATGAGCAGTTCTTC.

This clonotype was counted a single time. At one of its ends the junction is not consistent with the germline gene, which may arise from a read error. The genes are TRBV4-3 and TRBJ1-1, with a weak D call TRBD1 (6 bases). This CDR3 has 14 residues. Germline CDR1 is LGHNA and CDR2 is YSLEER. Here the CDR3 DNA reads TGCGCCTGCAGCCAAGGGGGGCCAGGGACTGAAGCTTTCTTT. Translating gives CACSQGGPGTEAFF.

There are a few counts of this clonotype. The rearrangement links TRBV4-3 to TRBJ2-1, with 7 bases fitting TRBD2. The length of the CDR3 is 15 residues. Germline CDR1 reads LGHNA; CDR2 reads YSLEER. The ends lost 1 base at V and 5 bases at J; junction bases unmatched: 5. CDR3 region: CASSQGGGHDNEQFF. The DNA of the CDR3 is TGCGCCAGCAGCCAAGGGGGAGGGCATGACAATGAGCAGTTCTTC.

Comments on this clonotype: One end of the junction varies from germline; a read error may be responsible. The chain is built from TRBV20-1 and TRBJ1-5; D possibly corresponds to TRBD1 (6 bases). The germline CDR1 and CDR2 sequences are DFQATT and SNEGSKA (reference sequence). This CDR3 has 16 amino acids. The DNA of the CDR3 is TGCAGTGCTCCCTTCGGGACAAACTTACCCAATCAGTCCCAGCATTTT. It yields the protein CSAPFGTNLPNQSQHF.

This clonotype was counted a few times. The rearrangement joins TRBV5-1 to TRBJ2-7; 7 nucleotides line up with TRBD1. V shed 0 bases, J shed 7 bases, and the junction held 10 bases outside the gene matches. CDR3 length: 15 amino acids. The germline V gene has CDR1 SGHRS and CDR2 YFSETQ. CDR3 DNA: TGCGCCAGCAGCTTGGTAGGGGGCGGTGTAGGTGAGCAGTACTTC. Protein sequence: CASSLVGGGVGEQYF.

CDR3 residues: CASMSVALYEQYF. The DNA of the CDR3 is TGTGCCAGCATGTCGGTTGCCTTGTACGAGCAGTACTTC. The chain is built from TRBV28 and TRBJ2-7; D is unclear. The V gene's germline CDR1 is MDHEN and CDR2 SYDVKM. The CDR3 runs 13 residues. The germline V and J ends were trimmed by 7 bases and 4 bases, with 14 bases remaining between them.

Ten or more counts support this clonotype. The J gene is TRBJ2-7, the V gene TRBV9; 10 bases match TRBD1. J gave up 6 bases and V 3 bases, and 0 bases lay outside the gene matches. This CDR3 has 12 amino acids. The germline CDR1 and CDR2 sequences are SGDLS and YYNGEE. CDR3 DNA sequence: TGTGCCAGCAGCGGACAGGGGGCCGAGCAGTACTTC. It translates to CASSGQGAEQYF.

Ten or more counts support this clonotype. The J gene is TRBJ2-1, the V gene TRBV18; 9 bases are a match to TRBD1. From germline, CDR1 is KGHSH and CDR2 LQKENI. The V gene end was trimmed by 2 bases and the J gene end by 4 bases; junction bases not matched to a gene: 3. The CDR3 is 15 amino acids. The CDR3 sequence is CASSPGTGKYNEQFF. The DNA for the CDR3 is TGTGCCAGCTCACCAGGGACAGGGAAATACAATGAGCAGTTCTTC.

A word on this clonotype: A read error is possible here, since a much larger clone lies one base away. The rearrangement uses TRBV20-1 and TRBJ2-5; D may be TRBD1 (5 bases). From germline, CDR1 is DFQATT and CDR2 SNEGSKA (reference sequence). Trimming removed 7 bases at V and 4 bases at J, with 19 bases between. The CDR3 spans 14 residues. CDR3: CSVSPDIWGETQYF. The DNA of the CDR3 is TGCAGTGTTAGTCCGGACATTTGGGGAGAGACCCAGTACTTC.

This clonotype was counted only a few times. The V and J genes are TRBV6-2 or TRBV6-3 and TRBJ2-1; 7 bases agree with TRBD2. Germline values: CDR1 MNHEY, CDR2 SVGEGT. This CDR3 is 13 amino acids long. The junction had 2 bases not matched to a gene; V was cut back by 2 bases and J by 7 bases. The CDR3 protein is CASSYGTTNEQFF. The CDR3 nucleotides read TGTGCCAGCAGTTACGGGACTACGAATGAGCAGTTCTTC.

This clonotype has more than one count but fewer than ten. The chain is built from TRBV20-1 and TRBJ2-1; 9 nucleotides align to TRBD2. This CDR3 has 15 amino acids. CDR1 is DFQATT and CDR2 is SNEGSKA in the germline V gene (reference sequence). With V trimmed by 3 bases and J by 5 bases, 8 bases remained unmatched. Written as DNA, the CDR3 is TGCAGTGCTAGTGGCGTAGCGGGAGCGAACAATGAGCAGTTCTTC. Its translation: CSASGVAGANNEQFF.

This clonotype was detected ten times or more. This sequence joins TRBV2 and TRBJ2-7; weak D call: TRBD2 (5 bases). Germline CDR1 reads SNHLY; CDR2 reads FYNNEI. The CDR3 has 14 amino acids. V lost 2 bases and J lost 1, with 9 bases in between. CDR3 region: CASSESLASYEQYF. The CDR3, as DNA: TGTGCCAGCAGTGAATCATTAGCGTCCTACGAGCAGTACTTC.

This clonotype appeared a single time. The rearrangement uses TRBV19 and TRBJ1-1; D unclear. The CDR3 consists of 14 residues. Germline V gene data show CDR1 as LNHDA and CDR2 as SQIVND (reference sequence). The ends were cut back, 4 bases at V and 2 bases at J, with 11 bases in the middle. The CDR3 spells CASSTHRDNTEAFF. CDR3 bases: TGTGCCAGTAGTACCCACAGAGATAACACTGAAGCTTTCTTT.

This chain links TRBV7-6 with TRBJ2-5, with D possibly matching TRBD2 (5 bases). Between the trimmed V and J ends, which lost 3 bases and 9 bases, there was a span of 11 bases. CDR1 and CDR2 (germline): SGHVS, FNYEAQ. There are 12 residues in the CDR3. CDR3 loop: CASSLILEAQYF. DNA for the CDR3: TGTGCCAGCAGCTTGATTTTGGAGGCCCAGTACTTC.

The chain employs TRBV2 and TRBJ2-5; possibly TRBD2 for D (6 bases). The J call may not be correct, given that the DNA end is closer to TRBJ2-7. This CDR3 is 14 amino acids long. Germline V gene data show CDR1 as SNHLY and CDR2 as FYNNEI. The CDR3 nucleotides read TGTGCCAGCAGGGAGGGACTGTCTAACTCCGAGCAGTACTTC. It codes for CASREGLSNSEQYF.

In its sample, this clonotype was seen many times. The CDR3 spells CASSVGGSRGEQFF. The DNA of the CDR3 is TGTGCCAGCAGCGTAGGGGGATCTCGGGGTGAGCAGTTCTTC. The J gene is TRBJ2-1, the V gene TRBV9; tentative D call: TRBD2 (5 bases). The length of the CDR3 is 14 residues. From germline, CDR1 is SGDLS and CDR2 YYNGEE. The V gene lost 0 bases and the J gene lost 9 bases, with 13 bases spanning the gap.

J is TRBJ2-1 and V is TRBV7-3; TRBD1 matches 7 bases. V shed 5 bases, J shed 4 bases, and the junction held 11 bases outside the gene matches. Germline V gene sequence: CDR1 SGHTA, CDR2 FQGTGA. The CDR3 extends over 16 amino acids. Here the CDR3 reads CASSPGGQRAYNEQFF. For the CDR3, the DNA is TGTGCCAGCAGCCCAGGGGGACAGAGAGCTTACAATGAGCAGTTCTTC.

On this clonotype itself: One base away lies a much larger clone, so this may be a sequencing read error. This sequence joins TRBV7-9 and TRBJ2-5; the match to TRBD2 covers 7 bases. The CDR3 covers 15 residues. Germline loops: CDR1 SEHNR, CDR2 FQNEAQ (reference sequence). CDR3 coding DNA: TGTGCCGGCAGCTTAGATGCGGGAGAGCAAGAGACCCAGTACTTC. Its translation: CAGSLDAGEQETQYF.

The chain uses TRBV12-3 or TRBV12-4 and TRBJ1-5; D gene unclear. V lost 6 bases and J 5 bases, leaving 11 bases between the germline ends. This CDR3 spans 13 amino acids. For the CDR3, the DNA is TGTGCCAGCAGCATCGAGGGCTATCAGCCCCAGCATTTT. Residues: CASSIEGYQPQHF.